These T cell receptor beta chains were read from a single sample in a study of cytomegalovirus exposure and HLA in healthy donors. Using immunoSEQ multiplex PCR, the repertoire was profiled, and TCRdb retains in-frame clones only, with some absent. The sample yields around 270,000 clones, 80% seen once. Sequenced input: PBMCs. The receptors derive from a girl aged 2 to 10 in good health and CMV-seronegative. Each CDR3 is given with its conserved first and last residue. The D gene is left open where the match is weak. Only some rows state a clone size, as once, few, many or a class for expanded clones.

V gene	J gene	clone size	D gene	CDR3 DNA	CDR3 protein
TRBV5-5	TRBJ1-1	.	.	TGTGCCAGCAGCTTGGACAGCAGTAGTGCTTTCTTT	CASSLDSSSAFF
TRBV28	TRBJ1-3	.	.	TGTGCCAGCACCCTCATGCGAAGCGGAAACACCATATATTTT	CASTLMRSGNTIYF
TRBV6-1	TRBJ2-7	.	TRBD2	TGTGCCAGCAGTGAACTAGCGGGAGTCTACGAGCAGTACTTC	CASSELAGVYEQYF
TRBV28	TRBJ1-5	.	.	TGTGCCAGCAACAGGTTTCGTCGCAATCAGCCCCAGCATTTT	CASNRFRRNQPQHF
TRBV28	TRBJ2-3	few	TRBD1	TGTGCCAGCAGTTTATTCTGGGACAGCAGCACAGATACGCAGTATTTT	CASSLFWDSSTDTQYF
TRBV2	TRBJ2-7	.	.	TGTGCCAGCAGCCCCTTTCACGAGCAGTACTTC	CASSPFHEQYF
TRBV6-1	TRBJ1-5	.	.	TGTGCCAGCAGTGAATCATCCCTAGTTCAGCCCCAGCATTTT	CASSESSLVQPQHF
TRBV5-4	TRBJ1-3	once	.	TGTGCCAGCAGCTTGAACGGCGCAGGTGGAAACACCATATATTTT	CASSLNGAGGNTIYF
TRBV5-5	TRBJ1-5	.	.	TGTGCCAGCAGCTTGGGGGAGGGGCAGCCCCAGCATTTT	CASSLGEGQPQHF
TRBV9	TRBJ2-1	.	TRBD2	TGTGCCAGCAGCTCTAGCGGGAGTGGATATGAGCAGTTCTTC	CASSSSGSGYEQFF
TRBV11-1	TRBJ1-3	.	TRBD1	TGTGCCAGCAGCCGAGGACAGGGTGGAAACACCATATATTTT	CASSRGQGGNTIYF
TRBV7-7	TRBJ2-2	once	TRBD2	TGTGCCAGCAGCCAACGACTCGAGCGGGGGGTCACCGGGGAGCTGTTTTTT	CASSQRLERGVTGELFF
TRBV6-4	TRBJ2-3	few	TRBD2	TGTGCCAGCAGTGCCGAGGGAGGGACCACAGATACGCAGTATTTT	CASSAEGGTTDTQYF
TRBV6-4	TRBJ1-5	.	.	TGTGCCAGCAGCGAAAGACAGAATCAGCCCCAGCATTTT	CASSERQNQPQHF
TRBV21-1	TRBJ1-4	.	.	TGTGCCAGCAGCAAAGTAGAGATAAGGCCTAGGCCCAGGGTTCATGAAAAACTGTTTTTT	CASSKVEIRPRPRVHEKLFF
TRBV7-6	TRBJ2-2	.	TRBD1	TGTGCCAGCAGCTTGAGGACAGGGGTATTCGCCGGGGAGCTGTTTTTT	CASSLRTGVFAGELFF
TRBV5-1	TRBJ2-6	.	TRBD1	TGCGCCAACCGGGACAGGGACGCCTCTGGGGCCAACGTCCTGACTTTC	CANRDRDASGANVLTF
TRBV7-8	TRBJ2-5	few	.	TGTGCCAGCAGCTTAGTTTGGCTTTTAGAGACCCAGTACTTC	CASSLVWLLETQYF
TRBV2	TRBJ2-7	.	TRBD1	TGTGCCAGCATCGACAGGGGATCCTACGAGCAGTACTTC	CASIDRGSYEQYF
TRBV5-1	TRBJ2-1	.	.	TGCGCCAGCAGCATTTACAGGTACCCCGACAATGAGCAGTTCTTC	CASSIYRYPDNEQFF
TRBV7-8	TRBJ2-7	.	TRBD2	TGTGCCAGCAGCTCTCTTAGCGGGCTGAGTGGGAACGAGCAGTACTTC	CASSSLSGLSGNEQYF
TRBV25-1	TRBJ1-1	.	.	TGTGCCAGCAGTGAATATAACAGCTTGAACACTGAAGCTTTCTTT	CASSEYNSLNTEAFF
TRBV11-2	TRBJ2-6	.	TRBD1	TGTGCCAGCAGCTTTATACCGGGACAGGGGTTGACTGGGGCCAACGTCCTGACTTTC	CASSFIPGQGLTGANVLTF
TRBV7-9	TRBJ2-7	few	.	TGTGCCAGCAGCTTATCCCAGGGGTCCTACGAGCAGTACTTC	CASSLSQGSYEQYF
TRBV7-8	TRBJ2-1	.	.	TGTGCCAGCAGCGAAGATACAAATGAGCAGTTCTTC	CASSEDTNEQFF
TRBV27	TRBJ2-1	.	TRBD2	TGTGCCAGCAGTCCAGGACTAGCGGGAGCAATTAATGAGCAGTTCTTC	CASSPGLAGAINEQFF
TRBV27	TRBJ1-4	.	TRBD1	TGTGCCAGCAGTTTAGGACAGGGGCTGGGGAAACTGTTTTTT	CASSLGQGLGKLFF
TRBV7-2	TRBJ2-7	.	.	TGTGCCAGCAGCTTAGGACCCTGGCGGTCTACCTACGAGCAGTACTTC	CASSLGPWRSTYEQYF
TRBV5-4	TRBJ1-1	.	TRBD1	TGTGCCAGCGGGGGCAGGGGGCTTACTGAAGCTTTCTTT	CASGGRGLTEAFF
TRBV6-1	TRBJ2-1	once	.	TGTGCCAGCAGTGAATGGGGGGCTAGCGGCAACAATGAGCAGTTCTTC	CASSEWGASGNNEQFF
TRBV5-5	TRBJ2-5	.	TRBD1	TGTGCCAGCAGCCGCAACAGTGGACAGGGGCGGGAGACCCAGTACTTC	CASSRNSGQGRETQYF
TRBV10-3	TRBJ1-2	.	TRBD1	TGTGCCATCAGTGAGTCGATTCAAGGGGGCGATGGCTACACCTTC	CAISESIQGGDGYTF
TRBV27	TRBJ2-7	.	.	TGTGCCAGCAGGCAGGGGCTAGTCGCCGAGCAGTACTTC	CASRQGLVAEQYF
TRBV9	TRBJ1-6	.	TRBD1	TGTGCCAGCAGCCTCATCCCGGGACAGGGACAGGGCTCCTATAATTCACCCCTCCACTTT	CASSLIPGQGQGSYNSPLHF
TRBV9	TRBJ1-2	once	.	TGTGCCAGCAGCGCCGGGGGGGGGAATGGCTACACCTTC	CASSAGGGNGYTF
TRBV11-2	TRBJ2-1	.	TRBD2	TGTGCCAGCAGCCCACGGGGACTAGCGGGTTATGAGCAGTTCTTC	CASSPRGLAGYEQFF
TRBV28	TRBJ1-3	.	.	TGTGCCACCTTCGGCACAGGGACGGGAAACACCATATATTTT	CATFGTGTGNTIYF
TRBV30	TRBJ2-7	.	TRBD2	TGTGCCTGGACTCTAGCGGAATCCTACGAGCAGTACTTC	CAWTLAESYEQYF
TRBV2	TRBJ2-1	.	TRBD2	TGTGCCAGCAGTGTCGTGGCCGGGACTAGCGGATTCTCCTACAATGAGCAGTTCTTC	CASSVVAGTSGFSYNEQFF
TRBV5-8	TRBJ1-5	.	.	TGTGCCAGCAGCTCGATTAATTCGGCGGAGCCCCAGCATTTT	CASSSINSAEPQHF
TRBV5-4	TRBJ2-1	.	.	TGTGCCAGCAGCTTTGATAGCAATGAGCAGTTCTTC	CASSFDSNEQFF
TRBV27	TRBJ2-2	.	TRBD2	TGTGCCAGCAGACTAGCGGGGGGGCGTCACGGGGAGCTGTTTTTT	CASRLAGGRHGELFF